This passage covers 26 T cell receptor beta chains from one sample sequenced in a study of shared clonotypes between healthy human individuals (dated by TCRdb to about 2020). Libraries were built with the immunoSEQ multiplex PCR assay. This immuneACCESS table, as held by TCRdb, lists in-frame sequences with V and J called but not all clones. Of the missing ones, under half trace to an unresolved V gene in checked studies; the others have no known cause. Within this sample are around 2.5 million clones, with 93% of them counted one time only. The ten top clones hold 0.35% to 0.45% of the sample. The source material was naive CD4+ T cells from PBMCs. The cell subset or site label for this specimen denotes: CD45RA+ positively selected. The receptors were sampled from a man between 18 and 35 years old in good health. Some clones in this sample may be carry-over from other donors' samples.

V usage is TRBV2 and J usage is TRBJ2-5, with no clear D. CDR3 length equals 10 residues. The V end lost 8 bases, the J end lost 1 base, and 2 bases lay between the germline ends. Germline CDR1 SNHLY, CDR2 FYNNEI. Written as DNA, the CDR3 is TGTGCCAGCGCCCAAGAGACCCAGTACTTC. Amino acids: CASAQETQYF. The full variable domain, its missing parts supplied by reference TRBV2 and TRBJ2-5, is EPEVTQTPSHQVTQMGQEVILRCVPISNHLYFYWYRQILGQKVEFLVSFYNNEISEKSEIFDDQFSVERPDGSNFTLKIRSTKLEDSAMYFCASAQETQYFGPGTRLLVL.

Note on this clone: The same CDR3 also results from other DNA sequences found in this sample. This chain joins TRBV28 and TRBJ2-7, with D possibly being TRBD1 or TRBD2 (5 bases each). This CDR3 contains 14 residues. V lost 3 bases, J lost 0 bases, and 9 bases lay in between. Looked up from germline, CDR1 is MDHEN and CDR2 is SYDVKM. CDR3 coding DNA: TGTGCCAGCAGTTTCTCAGGGACCTCCTACGAGCAGTACTTC. Translation gives CASSFSGTSYEQYF.

The genes are TRBV6-1 and TRBJ1-6; no clear D. Germline CDR1 MNHNS, CDR2 SASEGT. V lost 7 bases to trimming and J lost 9 bases, with 13 bases between them. The CDR3 loop spans 13 amino acids. CDR3 in amino acids: CASKEVSGSPLHF. CDR3 in DNA: TGTGCCAGCAAGGAGGTTTCTGGTTCACCCCTCCACTTT.

The rearrangement uses TRBV18 and TRBJ1-2; a possible D gene is TRBD1 (5 bases). This CDR3 is built from 13 residues. Between the trimmed V and J ends, which lost 3 bases and 7 bases, there was a span of 12 bases. Germline V CDR1 and CDR2: KGHSH, LQKENI. The DNA for the CDR3 is TGTGCCAGCTCACCGGGCAGGGAGGGTGGCTACACCTTC. Its translation: CASSPGREGGYTF.

This CDR3 reads CAISAHRDENTEAFF. CDR3 coding DNA: TGTGCCATCAGTGCCCACAGGGACGAGAACACTGAAGCTTTCTTT. The chain recombines TRBV10-3 with TRBJ1-1, with D possibly matching TRBD1 (6 bases). The CDR3 extends over 15 amino acids. Between the trimmed V and J ends, which lost 4 bases and 1 base, there was a span of 13 bases. CDR1 and CDR2 from the germline V gene are ENHRY and SYGVKD.

This chain uses TRBV5-1 with TRBJ2-2; D is possibly TRBD2 (5 bases). This CDR3 spans 17 amino acids. The germline V and J ends were trimmed by 0 bases and 4 bases, with 16 bases remaining between them. Germline V gene data show CDR1 as SGHRS and CDR2 as YFSETQ. For the CDR3, the DNA is TGCGCCAGCAGCTTGGTCGGGTCGGGAAGGGTCACCGGGGAGCTGTTTTTT. This encodes CASSLVGSGRVTGELFF.

The count of this clone is one. This CDR3 is also generated by other DNA sequences in the sample. The chain joins TRBV7-3 to TRBJ2-3, with 7 bases that match TRBD2. The length of the CDR3 is 15 residues. From germline, CDR1 is SGHTA and CDR2 FQGTGA. The J segment lost 2 bases and the V segment lost 2 bases, leaving 4 bases of the junction unmatched. The CDR3 DNA sequence: TGTGCCAGCAGCTTATCTAGCGGTTCCACAGATACGCAGTATTTT. It encodes CASSLSSGSTDTQYF.

The gene calls are TRBV5-4 and TRBJ1-1; 12 bases are a match to TRBD1. The CDR3 is 17 residues long. Germline lookup yields CDR1 SGHNT and CDR2 YYREEE (reference sequence). J was trimmed by 0 bases and V by 4 bases; bases with no gene match: 7. The CDR3 DNA sequence: TGTGCCAGCAGCCAAGGGACAGGGGGCTACCTGAACACTGAAGCTTTCTTT. Amino acids: CASSQGTGGYLNTEAFF. Full variable domain (outside the CDR3, taken from reference TRBV5-4 and TRBJ1-1): ETGVTQSPTHLIKTRGQQVTLRCSSQSGHNTVSWYQQALGQGPQFIFQYYREEENGRGNFPPRFSGLQFPNYSSELNVNALELDDSALYLCASSQGTGGYLNTEAFFGQGTRLTVV.

This clone was observed once. Other DNA sequences in the same sample also yield this CDR3. The chain combines TRBV11-3 with TRBJ2-2, with D uncertain. V was clipped by 0 bases and J by 3 bases, with 5 bases between them. Germline CDR1 is SGHNT and CDR2 is YENEEA. The length of the CDR3 is 14 residues. The CDR3 reads CASSLDRDTGELFF. CDR3 nucleotide sequence: TGTGCCAGCAGCTTAGATCGTGACACCGGGGAGCTGTTTTTT.

The V gene is TRBV15, the J gene TRBJ1-3; D gene uncertain. Trimming shortened V by 10 bases and J by 4 bases, and 11 bases separated the two germline ends. From germline, CDR1 is LNHNV and CDR2 YYDKDF (reference sequence). The CDR3 is 12 amino acids. The CDR3 loop is CAITNRGNTIYF. The DNA for the CDR3 is TGTGCCATCACAAACCGGGGAAACACCATATATTTT.

The chain employs TRBV6-1 and TRBJ1-1; D remains ambiguous. Germline CDR1 reads MNHNS; CDR2 reads SASEGT. Trimming took off 0 bases at V and 5 bases at J, with 19 bases between the two ends. The CDR3 runs to 17 residues. CDR3 protein: CASSEALRWEGLTEAFF. CDR3 bases: TGTGCCAGCAGTGAAGCGCTTCGTTGGGAGGGTCTGACTGAAGCTTTCTTT.

The chain is built from TRBV9 and TRBJ2-2; possibly TRBD2 for D (7 bases). CDR1 is SGDLS, CDR2 YYNGEE, per germline. V lost 6 bases, J lost 4 bases, and 19 bases lay in between. The CDR3 sequence is 16 residues long. The CDR3 nucleotides are TGTGCCAGCAACCCGAGGGGGGGCCGAGGCACCGGGGAGCTGTTTTTT. It encodes CASNPRGGRGTGELFF. Full variable domain (rest looked up from reference TRBV9 and TRBJ2-2): DSGVTQTPKHLITATGQRVTLRCSPRSGDLSVYWYQQSLDQGLQFLIQYYNGEERAKGNILERFSAQQFPDLHSELNLSSLELGDSALYFCASNPRGGRGTGELFFGEGSRLTVL.

The genes are TRBV6-1 and TRBJ1-2, with a weak D call TRBD1 (6 bases). The CDR3 consists of 15 residues. CDR1 is MNHNS and CDR2 is SASEGT in the germline V gene. The V and J ends lost 4 bases and 3 bases respectively, with 15 bases between them. In DNA, the CDR3 is TGTGCCAGCAGTGGCGTGGACAGACTGGACTATGGCTACACCTTC. Protein: CASSGVDRLDYGYTF.

V gene TRBV7-2 combines with J gene TRBJ2-7; 8 bases align to TRBD1. The germline V gene encodes CDR1 SGHTA and CDR2 FQGNSA. Trimming cost V 5 bases and J 5 bases; bases outside gene matches: 11. This CDR3 is 15 amino acids long. This CDR3 is CASSPMGTGIHEQYF. The CDR3 DNA follows: TGTGCCAGCAGCCCCATGGGGACAGGTATCCACGAGCAGTACTTC. Looking up the rest from reference TRBV7-2 and TRBJ2-7 gives the full variable domain: GAGVSQSPSNKVTEKGKDVELRCDPISGHTALYWYRQSLGQGLEFLIYFQGNSAPDKSGLPSDRFSAERTGGSVSTLTIQRTQQEDSAVYLCASSPMGTGIHEQYFGPGTRLTVT.

The rearrangement joins TRBV28 to TRBJ2-7, with 12 bases identical to TRBD2. This CDR3 spans 17 amino acids. Looked up from germline, CDR1 is MDHEN and CDR2 is SYDVKM. Germline trimming cut 5 bases from V and 4 bases from J; bases unmatched to any gene: 12. As DNA, the CDR3 is TGTGCCAGCAGTCGATTTGGGACTAGCGGGTCCCGTTACGAGCAGTACTTC. Translating it yields CASSRFGTSGSRYEQYF.

This clone has only a few counts. Additional DNA sequences in this sample encode the identical CDR3. The genes are TRBV7-9 and TRBJ1-5; D is unclear. The CDR3 has 11 amino acids. Germline V lookup: CDR1 SEHNR, CDR2 FQNEAQ (reference sequence). The V gene lost 5 bases and the J gene lost 9 bases, with 8 bases spanning the gap. The CDR3: CASSLEGPQHF. CDR3 nucleotide sequence: TGTGCCAGCAGCCTTGAGGGGCCCCAGCATTTT.

Worth noting for this clone: The same CDR3 can be traced to other DNA sequences in this sample. J is TRBJ2-7 and V is TRBV6-6; D might be TRBD2 (7 bases). Germline lookup yields CDR1 MNHNY and CDR2 SVGAGI (reference sequence). Between the trimmed V and J ends, which lost 5 bases and 3 bases, there was a span of 11 bases. The CDR3 is 13 amino acids. Here the CDR3 DNA reads TGTGCCAGCAGTAGGGGAGGGGGCTACGAGCAGTACTTC. It specifies CASSRGGGYEQYF.

The J gene is TRBJ1-4, the V gene TRBV7-8; D is possibly TRBD1 (5 bases). V dropped 0 bases and J dropped 2 bases, with 19 bases sitting between them. CDR1 and CDR2 from the germline V gene are SGHVS and FQNEAQ. The CDR3 extends over 19 amino acids. The DNA of the CDR3 is TGTGCCAGCAGCTTAGCGCTAATCGGCCTCAGGGAGACTAATGAAAAACTGTTTTTT. This sequence encodes CASSLALIGLRETNEKLFF.

This CDR3 is CASGRLAGGLNEQFF. The CDR3 nucleotides are TGTGCCAGCGGTCGACTAGCGGGAGGGTTGAATGAGCAGTTCTTC. The chain employs TRBV2 and TRBJ2-1; 14 nucleotides align to TRBD2. V lost 8 bases to trimming and J lost 7 bases; unmatched junction nucleotides: 7. CDR3 length equals 15 residues. In germline, CDR1 is SNHLY, CDR2 FYNNEI.

The chain couples TRBV5-1 to TRBJ2-1; D remains ambiguous. V lost 2 bases and J lost 0, with 9 bases in between. CDR1 and CDR2 (germline): SGHRS, YFSETQ. This CDR3 is 15 amino acids long. CDR3 residues: CASSFDNPSYNEQFF. The DNA for the CDR3 is TGCGCCAGCAGCTTCGACAACCCCTCCTACAATGAGCAGTTCTTC.

The V call is TRBV7-9, the J call TRBJ2-1, with a weak D call TRBD1 (5 bases). The CDR3 runs to 18 residues. The germline gives CDR1 SEHNR, CDR2 FQNEAQ (reference sequence). V was clipped by 2 bases and J by 2 bases, with 19 bases between them. CDR3 protein: CASSLQISGREPYNEQFF. The CDR3 region has the DNA TGTGCCAGCAGCTTACAAATTTCCGGCAGGGAACCCTACAATGAGCAGTTCTTC.

The sample holds one count of this clone. V gene TRBV2 combines with J gene TRBJ1-4; 7 bases align to TRBD1. V lost 6 bases and J lost 0; bases outside the gene matches: 13. The CDR3 is 18 residues long. Germline V CDR1 and CDR2: SNHLY, FYNNEI. The CDR3 protein is CASRIQGISRTTNEKLFF. In DNA form, the CDR3 reads TGTGCCAGCAGGATACAGGGGATTTCGAGGACAACTAATGAAAAACTGTTTTTT.

This clone was observed once. The chain has TRBV5-1 and TRBJ2-5; 12 bases fit TRBD2. The CDR3 runs to 15 residues. CDR1 is SGHRS and CDR2 is YFSETQ in the germline V gene. V shed 4 bases, J shed 4 bases, and the junction held 5 bases outside the gene matches. DNA of the CDR3: TGCGCCAGCAGCCGGTTGGGACTAGCGGGAGAGACCCAGTACTTC. Its protein is CASSRLGLAGETQYF.

The V and J genes are TRBV11-2 and TRBJ2-7, with 8 bases that match TRBD1. Per germline, CDR1 SGHAT and CDR2 FQNNGV. Losses at the gene ends were 1 base for V and 4 bases for J; bases not matched to a gene: 6. The CDR3 length is 15 residues. The CDR3 region is CASSLAPGQAYEQYF. The DNA for the CDR3 is TGTGCCAGCAGCTTAGCACCGGGACAGGCGTACGAGCAGTACTTC.

The chain combines TRBV28 with TRBJ2-2, with D maybe TRBD1 (6 bases). The germline V gene encodes CDR1 MDHEN and CDR2 SYDVKM. V dropped 5 bases and J dropped 2 bases, with 15 bases sitting between them. This CDR3 has 16 residues. This chain's CDR3 is CASSSTGSINTGELFF. In nucleotides, the CDR3 is TGTGCCAGCAGTAGTACAGGGTCTATAAACACCGGGGAGCTGTTTTTT.

V usage is TRBV5-1 and J usage is TRBJ1-1; no reliable D call. The CDR3 contains 17 residues. Germline-derived CDR1 and CDR2 are SGHRS and YFSETQ. V was shortened by 1 base and J by 4 bases, with 20 bases between the two germline ends. The CDR3 DNA sequence: TGCGCCAGCAGCTTGAATTACCTCGATTCCCCGGGCACTGAAGCTTTCTTT. Translation: CASSLNYLDSPGTEAFF. The full variable domain, rest sourced from reference TRBV5-1 and TRBJ1-1, is KAGVTQTPRYLIKTRGQQVTLSCSPISGHRSVSWYQQTPGQGLQFLFEYFSETQRNKGNFPGRFSGRQFSNSRSEMNVSTLELGDSALYLCASSLNYLDSPGTEAFFGQGTRLTVV.